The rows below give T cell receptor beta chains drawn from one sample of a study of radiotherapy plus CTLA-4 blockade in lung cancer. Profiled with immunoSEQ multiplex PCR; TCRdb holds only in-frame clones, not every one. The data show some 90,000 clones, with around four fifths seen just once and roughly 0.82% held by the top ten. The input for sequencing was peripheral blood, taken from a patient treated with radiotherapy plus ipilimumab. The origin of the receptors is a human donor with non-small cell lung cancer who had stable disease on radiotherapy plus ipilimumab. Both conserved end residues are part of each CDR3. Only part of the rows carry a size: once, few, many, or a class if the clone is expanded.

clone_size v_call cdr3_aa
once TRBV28 CASRTQGFVTQETQYF
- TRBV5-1 CASSPPSTGGNGYTF
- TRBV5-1 CASSLGVAGPNEKLFF
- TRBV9 CASSPQDRGNEQFF
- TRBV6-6 CASSYDLMGNEQFF
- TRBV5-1 CASSLGAGPTDTQYF
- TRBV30 CAWSPGTSVDTQYF
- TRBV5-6 CASSLRGGTYNSPLHF
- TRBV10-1 CASSIGLAGNEQFF
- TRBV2 CASRPGEAAEAFF
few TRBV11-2 CASSLRTSGRIFYEQYF
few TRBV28 CASSLIAAEQYF
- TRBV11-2 CASSFTGTANTGELFF
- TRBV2 CASSETGELFF
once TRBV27 CASSSTSGRGKSYEQYF
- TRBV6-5 CASSQGQGGSYEQYF
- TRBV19 CASSPMDREPEAFF
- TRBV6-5 CASRAPSTDTQYF
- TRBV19 CASSPGGFSYEQYF
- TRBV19 CASTDGNRGAYDEQFF
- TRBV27 CASSFRDRGSGYTF
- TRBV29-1 CSVEGGHNTGELFF
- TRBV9 CASSVTIADTQYF
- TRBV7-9 CASSLARSTVEKLFF
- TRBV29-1 CSVMGKNEQYF
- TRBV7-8 CASTPARGGPGQYF
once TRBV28 CASSLARGGSSYNEQFF
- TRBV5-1 CASREGFSSPLHF
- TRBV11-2 CASSLDRMGRSPLHF
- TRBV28 CASSERGSLNIQYF
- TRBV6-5 CASSRGGPDTQYF
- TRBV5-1 CASSAAGEQYF
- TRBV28 CASSSMLLNEQFF
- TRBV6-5 CASSRSSNQPQHF
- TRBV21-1 CASSTPYEQYF
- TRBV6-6 CASRPANRAPYEQYF
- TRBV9 CASSVVPRRGNSPLHF
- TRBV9 CASSVVGNYNSPLHF
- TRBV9 CASSSNTGELFF
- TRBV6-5 CASSRGGSGNTIYF
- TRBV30 CAWRRWGQGGNSPLHF
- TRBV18 CASSRGLVGTDTQYF
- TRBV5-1 CASSLVPGYEQYF
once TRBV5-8 CASSLIGHSNTGELFF
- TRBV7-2 CASSLKAKIAGGRTGELFF
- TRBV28 CASSYVGVSYEQYF
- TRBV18 CASSDTANTEAFF
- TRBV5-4 CASSPRTGRGQETQYF
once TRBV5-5 CASSLAGNQPQHF
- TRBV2 CASSEKRGGDYGYTF
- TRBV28 CASSSQIGDRGYF
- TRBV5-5 CASRQGQGGGNTIYF
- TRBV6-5 CASSLGQAPSGNTIYF
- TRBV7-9 CASSFKGVTDTQYF
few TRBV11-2 CASTPGTVNSPLHF
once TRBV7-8 CASSLSGQLNTEAFF
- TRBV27 CASSLRQVTSYNEQFF
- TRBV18 CASSPPAGSYEQYF
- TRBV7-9 CASSLIKNRSYEQYF
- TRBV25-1 CASSELIAGLHEQYF